The 13 T cell receptor beta chains below all came from one sample that was sequenced in a study of radiotherapy plus CTLA-4 blockade in lung cancer. TCRdb's table, derived via immunoSEQ multiplex PCR, lists solely in-frame clones and lacks some. The table lists approximately 82,000 clones, around four fifths of them singletons. The sample consisted of peripheral blood, taken from a patient treated with radiotherapy plus ipilimumab. The origin of the receptors is a human donor with non-small cell lung cancer that progressed on radiotherapy plus ipilimumab.

This chain connects TRBV7-7 to TRBJ2-2; TRBD2 matches 7 bases. J gave up 4 bases and V 5 bases, and 16 bases lay outside the gene matches. The CDR3 length is 18 residues. Germline V CDR1 and CDR2: SSHAT, FNYEAQ (reference sequence). DNA for the CDR3: TGTGCCAGCAGCCCCCACTATACCGCGGGGGTTCCCACCGGGGAGCTGTTTTTT. Protein sequence: CASSPHYTAGVPTGELFF.

With respect to this clone: The sample carries other DNA sequences with the same CDR3. This chain uses TRBV7-6 with TRBJ2-5, with 8 bases aligning to TRBD2. CDR1 and CDR2 from the germline V gene are SGHVS and FNYEAQ. The CDR3 consists of 13 residues. V shed 5 bases and J 1 base; nucleotides not matched to a gene: 0. The CDR3 loop reads CASSRGGQETQYF. Written as DNA, the CDR3 is TGTGCCAGCAGCCGGGGGGGCCAAGAGACCCAGTACTTC. Full variable domain (outside the CDR3, taken from reference TRBV7-6 and TRBJ2-5): GAGVSQSPRYKVTKRGQDVALRCDPISGHVSLYWYRQALGQGPEFLTYFNYEAQQDKSGLPNDRFSAERPEGSISTLTIQRTEQRDSAMYRCASSRGGQETQYFGPGTRLLVL.

The chain recombines TRBV5-6 with TRBJ1-2; the match to TRBD1 covers 9 bases. Germline V gives CDR1 SGHDT, CDR2 YYEEEE. CDR3 length: 15 residues. With 3 bases clipped from V and 8 bases from J, the junction kept 11 bases outside the gene matches. CDR3 protein: CASSWGQGTGSGYTF. The CDR3 DNA reads as TGTGCCAGCAGCTGGGGACAGGGCACCGGTAGCGGCTACACCTTC. The full variable domain, in which reference TRBV5-6 and TRBJ1-2 provide the parts outside the CDR3, is DAGVTQSPTHLIKTRGQQVTLRCSPKSGHDTVSWYQQALGQGPQFIFQYYEEEERQRGNFPDRFSGHQFPNYSSELNVNALLLGDSALYLCASSWGQGTGSGYTFGSGTRLTVV.

The gene calls are TRBV15 and TRBJ2-3, with D possibly TRBD2 on 6 matching bases. Per the germline V gene, CDR1 is LNHNV and CDR2 is YYDKDF (reference sequence). V lost 6 bases to trimming and J lost 0 bases, with 16 bases between them. The CDR3 is made up of 16 amino acids. CDR3 region: CATREPRRGSTDTQYF. CDR3 DNA: TGTGCCACCAGGGAGCCCAGGCGGGGTAGCACAGATACGCAGTATTTT.

The CDR3 loop is CASSLPKTSGRSSYEQYF. For the CDR3, the DNA is TGTGCCAGCAGCTTACCGAAGACTAGCGGGAGGAGCTCCTACGAGCAGTACTTC. The chain recombines TRBV11-2 with TRBJ2-7; TRBD2 agrees at 13 bases. The CDR3 has 18 amino acids. Per the germline V gene, CDR1 is SGHAT and CDR2 is FQNNGV. V was clipped by 2 bases and J by 0 bases; unmatched bases: 7.

The J gene is TRBJ2-1, the V gene TRBV15; 10 positions agree with TRBD2. The CDR3 contains 14 residues. Per the germline V gene, CDR1 is LNHNV and CDR2 is YYDKDF (reference sequence). With V trimmed by 9 bases and J by 4 bases, 6 bases remained unmatched. The CDR3 region is CATKRGGLYNEQFF. In nucleotides, the CDR3 is TGTGCCACAAAGCGGGGGGGCCTATACAATGAGCAGTTCTTC.

The chain has TRBV6-5 and TRBJ1-2; TRBD1 might be the D (6 bases). This CDR3 is built from 13 residues. Germline CDR1 is MNHEY and CDR2 is SVGAGI. V was trimmed by 8 bases and J by 3 bases, leaving 13 bases between them. CDR3 residues: CASGGRGDYGYTF. The CDR3 nucleotides read TGTGCCAGCGGGGGCCGGGGGGACTATGGCTACACCTTC.

A single count supports this clone. The chain recombines TRBV6-5 with TRBJ2-1, with TRBD1 as a possible D gene (5 bases). Germline loops: CDR1 MNHEY, CDR2 SVGAGI. This CDR3 is 14 amino acids long. Trimming stripped 6 bases from V and 4 bases from J, with 13 bases between. The CDR3 loop is CASSEVGLYNEQFF. The CDR3 coding sequence is TGTGCCAGCAGCGAGGTGGGGCTGTACAATGAGCAGTTCTTC.

The V gene is TRBV9, the J gene TRBJ1-1; 9 positions match TRBD1. The junction had 8 bases not matched to a gene; V was cut back by 0 bases and J by 5 bases. The germline V gene has CDR1 SGDLS and CDR2 YYNGEE. The CDR3 is made up of 16 amino acids. The CDR3 reads CASSVGTGGSSTEAFF. The DNA of the CDR3 is TGTGCCAGCAGCGTAGGTACAGGGGGCTCGAGTACTGAAGCTTTCTTT.

This chain joins TRBV15 and TRBJ2-3; D remains ambiguous. Germline V CDR1 and CDR2: LNHNV, YYDKDF (reference sequence). This CDR3 is 14 amino acids long. The V and J ends lost 6 bases and 3 bases respectively, with 13 bases between them. The CDR3 protein is CATSFSLSTDTQYF. In nucleotides, the CDR3 is TGTGCCACCAGTTTCTCCCTTAGTACAGATACGCAGTATTTT.

The chain is built from TRBV25-1 and TRBJ2-5; tentatively, D is TRBD2 (6 bases). Germline lookup yields CDR1 MGHDK and CDR2 SYGVNS. The CDR3 spans 15 residues. The V end lost 8 bases, the J end lost 1 base, and 17 bases lay between the germline ends. CDR3 residues: CASGGQPGGQETQYF. DNA of the CDR3: TGTGCCAGCGGCGGGCAGCCCGGGGGCCAAGAGACCCAGTACTTC.

This clone has only one observation. The chain couples TRBV30 to TRBJ2-3; 13 bases map to TRBD2. Germline trimming cut 5 bases from V and 1 base from J; bases unmatched to any gene: 0. This CDR3 has 14 amino acids. Germline V gene sequence: CDR1 GTSNPN, CDR2 SVGIG (reference sequence). CDR3 loop: CAWGTSGGTDTQYF. The CDR3 DNA reads TGTGCCTGGGGGACTAGCGGGGGCACAGATACGCAGTATTTT.

In the case of this clone: Other DNA sequences in this specimen translate into the identical CDR3. J is TRBJ1-1 and V is TRBV7-8, with D maybe TRBD1 (5 bases). Germline V gene sequence: CDR1 SGHVS, CDR2 FQNEAQ. The CDR3 loop spans 14 amino acids. Trimming shortened V by 2 bases and J by 5 bases, and 12 bases separated the two germline ends. The CDR3 spells CASSLKGVRTEAFF. The CDR3 DNA sequence: TGTGCCAGCAGCTTAAAAGGGGTCAGGACTGAAGCTTTCTTT.